This TCR beta chain was recovered during a study of metastatic and nonmetastatic thyroid tumors. On the study more broadly: Repertoires of blood and of tissue (tumor or nodule) from malignant and benign thyroid patients were compared.

From germline, CDR1 is MNHNS and CDR2 SASEGT. The V and J ends lost 1 base and 2 bases, in that order; junction bases with no gene match: 5. This CDR3 spans 16 amino acids. Ahead of thyroid surgery, no patient had received treatment of any kind. The study's findings and limits: Patients with malignant thyroid tumors reportedly had significantly higher TCR beta diversity than those with benign nodules, in blood and tumor.

The authors' processing: The study's classifier, a distant-metastasis tool for papillary thyroid cancer, was built using CDR3 differences across clinicopathological groups. TCRdb redid the clone calls on the PCR reads using MiXCR. None of the V and J calls come from the authors' own analysis; TCRdb made them. Of around 26,000 clones listed, roughly an eighth are singletons. This clone appeared many times. Its antigen remains unknown. Sequencing was carried out using blood. The source is a female donor with papillary thyroid cancer or a benign thyroid nodule (not recorded which). Some clones in this sample may be carry-over from other donors' samples. J is TRBJ2-5 and V is TRBV6-1; 9 nucleotides line up with TRBD1. The DNA for the CDR3 is TGTGCCAGCAGTGAAGTCATAGGGACAGGGCAAGAGACCCAGTACTTC. This gives the protein CASSEVIGTGQETQYF.